These 20 T cell receptor beta chains came from one sample sequenced in a study of blood T cell repertoires in COVID-19. Method: immunoSEQ multiplex PCR; TCRdb's copy keeps in-frame clones and lacks some. The sample includes almost 250,000 clones, 75% to 90% seen only once; the top ten take approximately 4.2%. Source material: PBMCs or T cells enriched from blood (not recorded which). The receptor source for this set is a young woman who had recovered from COVID-19.

The sample holds one count of this clone. This chain joins TRBV7-6 and TRBJ1-1; D might be TRBD1 (5 bases). V was trimmed by 4 bases and J by 7 bases, leaving 10 bases between them. CDR1 and CDR2 from the germline V gene are SGHVS and FNYEAQ. There are 12 residues in the CDR3. As DNA, the CDR3 is TGTGCCAGCAGCTCAGACAGAATTGAAGCTTTCTTT. Amino acids: CASSSDRIEAFF.

The chain has TRBV10-3 and TRBJ1-1; D unclear. The germline CDR1 and CDR2 sequences are ENHRY and SYGVKD. This CDR3 is built from 12 residues. The ends were cut back, 7 bases at V and 5 bases at J, with 11 bases in the middle. The CDR3 region has the DNA TGTGCCATCATGAGGGAAGGGACTGAAGCTTTCTTT. Amino acids: CAIMREGTEAFF.

This chain uses TRBV5-6 with TRBJ2-1; 7 nucleotides match TRBD1. The V segment lost 4 bases and the J segment 13 bases; nucleotides outside the gene matches: 11. The CDR3 extends over 13 amino acids. CDR1 is SGHDT and CDR2 is YYEEEE in the germline V gene. The CDR3 loop reads CASSTRQGFDQFF. In DNA, the CDR3 is TGTGCCAGCAGCACCAGACAGGGCTTTGACCAGTTCTTC.

The CDR3 coding sequence is TGTGCCAGCAGTTTCATAGACGAGCAGTACTTC. It encodes CASSFIDEQYF. The chain recombines TRBV6-2 or TRBV6-3 with TRBJ2-7; D is unresolved. The germline V gene encodes CDR1 MNHEY and CDR2 SVGEGT. Trimming stripped 4 bases from V and 5 bases from J, with 6 bases between. The CDR3 totals 11 residues.

V and J are TRBV30 and TRBJ2-1; 8 positions agree with TRBD1. The CDR3 is 14 amino acids. V shed 4 bases and J 6 bases; nucleotides not matched to a gene: 8. From germline, CDR1 is GTSNPN and CDR2 SVGIG (reference sequence). The CDR3 nucleotides are TGTGCCTGGAATGACAGGGGAAGAAGCAATGAGCAGTTCTTC. This codes for CAWNDRGRSNEQFF.

The V and J genes are TRBV27 and TRBJ1-5, with TRBD1 matching 7 bases. The J segment lost 2 bases and the V segment lost 8 bases, leaving 12 bases of the junction unmatched. The CDR3 is 16 residues long. Germline CDR1 and CDR2: MNHEY and SMNVEV (reference sequence). The CDR3 DNA reads TGTGCCAGCCGAGGCAGGGGGTCTGATCGCAATCAGCCCCAGCATTTT. Its translation is CASRGRGSDRNQPQHF.

This chain connects TRBV28 to TRBJ1-5; D gene unclear. Looked up from germline, CDR1 is MDHEN and CDR2 is SYDVKM. Trimming cost V 6 bases and J 1 base, with 10 bases left between them. The CDR3 is made up of 14 amino acids. CDR3 bases: TGTGCCAGCAGCCTAGGTATGAGCAATCAGCCCCAGCATTTT. Amino acids: CASSLGMSNQPQHF.

V usage is TRBV19 and J usage is TRBJ1-1; D gene unclear. Trimming cost V 7 bases and J 1 base, with 19 bases left between them. The CDR3 consists of 16 residues. Germline values: CDR1 LNHDA, CDR2 SQIVND (reference sequence). The CDR3 bases are TGTGCCAGTACCGCCCCCCACGGAGACCGGAACACTGAAGCTTTCTTT. Residues: CASTAPHGDRNTEAFF.

The CDR3 DNA sequence: TGTGCCAGTAGTATAACTCACTCTAACTATGGCTACACCTTC. Translation gives CASSITHSNYGYTF. This chain links TRBV19 with TRBJ1-2, with D uncertain. The germline V gene encodes CDR1 LNHDA and CDR2 SQIVND (reference sequence). The CDR3 extends over 14 amino acids. The ends were cut back, 2 bases at V and 0 bases at J, with 7 bases in the middle.

The J gene is TRBJ1-1, the V gene TRBV2; 8 positions agree with TRBD1. The CDR3 has 19 amino acids. J was trimmed by 0 bases and V by 8 bases; bases with no gene match: 20. Germline lookup yields CDR1 SNHLY and CDR2 FYNNEI. CDR3 sequence reads: CASALPPGQGWYMNTEAFF. CDR3 nucleotides: TGTGCCAGCGCCCTACCCCCCGGACAGGGTTGGTACATGAACACTGAAGCTTTCTTT. Full variable domain (remainder filled in from reference TRBV2 and TRBJ1-1): EPEVTQTPSHQVTQMGQEVILRCVPISNHLYFYWYRQILGQKVEFLVSFYNNEISEKSEIFDDQFSVERPDGSNFTLKIRSTKLEDSAMYFCASALPPGQGWYMNTEAFFGQGTRLTVV.

The V call is TRBV24-1, the J call TRBJ1-5; 9 nucleotides line up with TRBD1. The CDR3 loop spans 15 amino acids. With 3 bases clipped from V and 7 bases from J, the junction kept 6 bases outside the gene matches. Germline lookup yields CDR1 KGHDR and CDR2 SFDVKD. The CDR3 is CATSDTGTGSQPQHF. The CDR3 coding sequence is TGTGCCACCAGTGATACCGGGACAGGGAGCCAGCCCCAGCATTTT.

The CDR3 loop is CASSWWDRRGTEAFF. As DNA, the CDR3 is TGTGCCAGCAGCTGGTGGGACAGGCGGGGCACTGAAGCTTTCTTT. V gene TRBV5-6 combines with J gene TRBJ1-1; 8 bases are a match to TRBD1. V shed 3 bases and J 4 bases; nucleotides not matched to a gene: 8. Per the germline V gene, CDR1 is SGHDT and CDR2 is YYEEEE. The CDR3 length is 15 residues.

V gene TRBV24-1 combines with J gene TRBJ1-2, with D unresolved. Germline V gene data show CDR1 as KGHDR and CDR2 as SFDVKD. The CDR3 contains 11 residues. The V end was cut by 2 bases, the J end by 7 bases, with 4 bases between. The CDR3 DNA reads TGTGCCACCAGTGATTCGTTTGGCTACACCTTC. This encodes CATSDSFGYTF.

V and J are TRBV25-1 and TRBJ1-1; 11 nucleotides agree with TRBD1. The junction had 10 bases not matched to a gene; V was cut back by 5 bases and J by 8 bases. The germline CDR1 and CDR2 sequences are MGHDK and SYGVNS. The CDR3 loop spans 15 amino acids. In DNA form, the CDR3 reads TGTGCCAGCAGTAACCCTGGGACAGGGGGAGGGGAAGCTTTCTTT. It is translated as CASSNPGTGGGEAFF.

This clone appeared a single time. V is TRBV27 and J is TRBJ2-7; TRBD2 might be the D (5 bases). Trimming shortened V by 2 bases and J by 3 bases, and 20 bases separated the two germline ends. The CDR3 is made up of 17 amino acids. CDR1 MNHEY and CDR2 SMNVEV come from the germline V gene (reference sequence). CDR3 in amino acids: CASSLRIGEPSLYEQYF. DNA of the CDR3: TGTGCCAGCAGTTTAAGGATCGGGGAGCCGAGCCTCTACGAGCAGTACTTC.

The V and J genes are TRBV29-1 and TRBJ2-1, with 9 bases fitting TRBD2. Looked up from germline, CDR1 is SQVTM and CDR2 is ANQGSEA. CDR3 size: 14 residues. With 8 bases clipped from V and 9 bases from J, the junction kept 14 bases outside the gene matches. The CDR3 bases are TGCAGCTCTTTAGCGGGAGTTCATGCGGGTGAGCAGTTCTTC. The encoded protein is CSSLAGVHAGEQFF.

The chain employs TRBV7-2 and TRBJ1-2; D call uncertain. The germline CDR1 and CDR2 sequences are SGHTA and FQGNSA. The CDR3 is 12 amino acids. The V end lost 5 bases, the J end lost 1 base, and 5 bases lay between the germline ends. The CDR3 spells CASSTRNYGYTF. CDR3 coding DNA: TGTGCCAGCAGCACTCGTAACTATGGCTACACCTTC.

V gene TRBV11-2 combines with J gene TRBJ2-7, with D perhaps matching TRBD2 (5 bases). The V gene's germline CDR1 is SGHAT and CDR2 FQNNGV. The V gene lost 5 bases and the J gene lost 7 bases, with 24 bases spanning the gap. The CDR3 is made up of 16 amino acids. The CDR3 sequence is CASSVWAGPRAREQYF. The CDR3 nucleotides read TGTGCCAGCAGCGTCTGGGCCGGTCCGAGGGCTCGGGAGCAGTACTTC.

The gene calls are TRBV4-3 and TRBJ2-3; D call uncertain. CDR1 and CDR2 from the germline V gene are LGHNA and YSLEER. V was pared by 0 bases and J by 2 bases, with 6 bases between. This CDR3 has 14 amino acids. This CDR3 is CASSQERHTDTQYF. Written as DNA, the CDR3 is TGCGCCAGCAGCCAAGAGAGACACACAGATACGCAGTATTTT.

The chain joins TRBV9 to TRBJ2-1, with D possibly matching TRBD2 (6 bases). CDR3 length: 16 amino acids. Trimming removed 0 bases from V and 4 bases from J, with 14 bases in between. The germline CDR1 and CDR2 sequences are SGDLS and YYNGEE. The CDR3 DNA reads as TGTGCCAGCAGCGTAGGCCTGGGCCGGGGGTACAATGAGCAGTTCTTC. Its translation: CASSVGLGRGYNEQFF.